This record concerns one TCR beta chain sequence. Its matching antigen is unknown. Researchers ran the PCR with 60 Vbeta and 13 Jbeta primers. The method was immunoSEQ multiplex PCR; TCRdb's version includes in-frame clones alone and lacks a portion of them. The sample lists 90,000 to 100,000 clones, around 80% occurring once. This specimen comes from a study of cytomegalovirus exposure and HLA in healthy donors. Study-level findings and limits: A later analysis found common viral pathogens apparently linked to several of the most significant clusters. Presence/absence results assume similar sequencing depth per donor, which may not hold.

All donors participated as healthy donors of bone marrow. The V gene lost 5 bases and the J gene lost 5 bases, with 16 bases spanning the gap. Germline V CDR1 and CDR2: SGHVS, FNYEAQ. The CDR3 totals 14 residues. V is TRBV7-6 and J is TRBJ2-7; D is unclear. Sequences were obtained from PBMCs. The sequence derives from a man aged 40-49 years in good health and CMV-seronegative. The CDR3, as DNA: TGTGCCAGCAGCCCCAGCCGAACAGAAAACGAGCAGTACTTC. It encodes CASSPSRTENEQYF.